This TCR beta chain was captured by sequencing in a study of T cells after yellow fever vaccination (dated by TCRdb to the late 2010s). General notes on the study: Libraries from fractions with low cell numbers were prepared with the SMART-Seq v4 Ultra Low Input RNA kit. To track T-cell clones before and after primary and booster YFV17D yellow fever vaccination, bulk TCR alpha and beta repertoires were sequenced longitudinally. Two healthy male donors made up the cohort, one aged 18 to 30 years and the other aged 30 to 40 years. Blood was drawn at multiple timepoints before and after primary and secondary immunization, with bulk PBMC replicates and cell subsets isolated.

According to the study, the label for this sample's treatment or condition signals: live attenuated yellow fever vaccine strain. At every blood-draw timepoint, two biological replicates of bulk PBMCs were collected. A standard Ficoll-Paque protocol was used to isolate PBMCs from peripheral blood. RNA was extracted with TriZol from bulk PBMCs, CD4 and CD8 fractions, and dextramer-positive and dextramer-negative fractions. TCR cDNA was synthesized by 5'RACE template switching, which introduced a universal primer site and unique molecular identifiers. cDNA synthesis was primed from both the TCR alpha and TCR beta constant segments. Libraries were amplified in two PCR steps, with sample barcodes and sequencing adapters added in the second step. Sequencing of libraries was done on Illumina HiSeq 2500 (2x100 bp) or NovaSeq (2x150 bp). Processing in the source paper ran as follows. Demultiplexing of reads and collapsing into UMI consensus sequences were performed with MIGEC, and V(D)J alignment was carried out with MiXCR. Using edgeR on replicate PBMC samples, clonotypes were called vaccine-responding if FDR was below 0.01 and the log2 fold change was above 5 up to day 15. Bulk clonotypes were assigned CD4 or CD8 identity according to which sequenced CD4 or CD8 repertoire held them at higher abundance. TCRdb reprocessed the public reads (quality trimming at Q25 with fastp, clone calling with MiXCR) and kept in-frame beta chains. Identical CDR3 proteins give one entry, which carries the most common genes and DNA. TCRdb, not the original authors, processed these V and J calls. This sample lists a few hundred thousand distinct CDR3 sequences; around 10% were detected once. Jointly, the top ten make up less than 20% of the sample.

This clonotype was counted a few times. What this receptor recognizes is not known. Within one base of it there is no much larger clone, and no base qualities were kept. Findings and caveats that apply to the study as a whole: Compared with the primary T-cell response, the secondary T-cell response was faster but weaker, reaching its peak on day 5 rather than on day 15. Because only a couple of donors were included in the study, the extent to which the findings can be generalized is limited. Because abundant contaminating clonotypes from the bulk population could be contained in FACS-sorted repertoires, computational filtering was required. A small fraction of clonotypes appeared in both the CD4 and CD8 compartments, likely as a result of convergent recombination. After the booster, most clones that had expanded after primary vaccination were detected again (around 95% of CD4 and around nine tenths of CD8), suggesting broad maintenance of memory.

CDR1 and CDR2 are drawn from the germline V gene: KGHDR, SFDVKD. Cut back by 3 bases and 3 bases, the V and J ends lie 11 bases apart. The CDR3 starts with the cysteine, ends with the phenylalanine, and has 14 residues. Here the CDR3 DNA is all that survives: 42 bases in frame from base 1. This sequence was found in a man aged 18 to 29 who received the YFV17D yellow fever vaccine. In this chain, TRBV24-1 is recombined with TRBJ2-7; the best D guess is TRBD1, with 6 bases matching. Sequenced material: PBMCs, taken on the day of the first yellow fever vaccination. The CDR3 region reads CATSDRGHSYEQYF. Read as DNA, the sequence is TGTGCCACCAGTGATCGGGGACATAGCTACGAGCAGTACTTC.